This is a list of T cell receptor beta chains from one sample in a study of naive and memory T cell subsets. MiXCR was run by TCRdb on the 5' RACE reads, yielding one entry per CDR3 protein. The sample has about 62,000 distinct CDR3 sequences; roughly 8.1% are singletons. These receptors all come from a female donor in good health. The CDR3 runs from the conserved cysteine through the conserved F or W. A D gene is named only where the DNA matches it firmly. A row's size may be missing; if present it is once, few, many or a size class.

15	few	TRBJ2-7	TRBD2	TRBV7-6	CASSLSSGSPYEQYF	TGTGCCAGCAGCCTGTCTAGCGGGAGCCCCTACGAGCAGTACTTC
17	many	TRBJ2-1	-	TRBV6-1	CASSVTDPHLGEYEQFF	TGTGCCAGCAGTGTAACTGATCCGCATCTCGGGGAATATGAGCAGTTCTTC
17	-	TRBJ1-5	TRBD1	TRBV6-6	CASSYLRDREVNQPQHF	TGTGCCAGCAGTTACTTGAGGGACAGAGAAGTTAATCAGCCCCAGCATTTT
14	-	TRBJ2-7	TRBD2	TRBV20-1	CSLPGLASSYEQYF	TGCAGTTTGCCGGGACTAGCGTCCTCCTACGAGCAGTACTTC
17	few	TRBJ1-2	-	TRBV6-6	CASSSANVGTTNYGYTF	TGTGCCAGCAGCTCGGCGAACGTCGGGACGACTAACTATGGCTACACCTTC
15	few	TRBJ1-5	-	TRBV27	CASSSHWDSNQPQHF	TGTGCCAGCAGTTCCCACTGGGACAGCAATCAGCCCCAGCATTTT
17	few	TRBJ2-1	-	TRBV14	CASSPARGEKRNNEQFF	TGTGCCAGCAGCCCGGCAAGAGGGGAGAAAAGAAACAATGAGCAGTTCTTC
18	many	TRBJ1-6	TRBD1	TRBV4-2	CASSQLQGGADVISPLHF	TGTGCCAGCAGCCAATTACAGGGGGGCGCCGATGTGATTTCACCCCTCCACTTT
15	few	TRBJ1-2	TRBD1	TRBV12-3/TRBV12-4	CASSFRGQGGSGYTF	TGTGCCAGCAGTTTCCGAGGACAGGGAGGTTCTGGCTACACCTTC
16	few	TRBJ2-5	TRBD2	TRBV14	CASSRRLAGVLETQYF	TGTGCCAGCAGCCGTCGACTAGCGGGAGTCCTTGAGACCCAGTACTTC
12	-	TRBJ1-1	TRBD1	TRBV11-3	CASRQGSTEAFF	TGTGCCAGCAGACAGGGGTCCACTGAAGCTTTCTTT
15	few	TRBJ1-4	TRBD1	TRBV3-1	CASSQEQGLREKLFF	TGTGCCAGCAGCCAAGAACAGGGGTTACGGGAAAAACTGTTTTTT
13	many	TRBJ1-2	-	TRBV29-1	CSVVRGSRDGYTF	TGCAGCGTTGTTCGGGGAAGCCGGGATGGCTACACCTTC
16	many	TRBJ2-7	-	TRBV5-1	CASSRRLGAATYEQYF	TGCGCCAGCAGCCGACGACTTGGAGCGGCTACCTACGAGCAGTACTTC
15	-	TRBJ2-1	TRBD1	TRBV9	CASSEGQGAYNEQFF	TGTGCCAGCAGCGAAGGACAGGGTGCTTACAATGAGCAGTTCTTC
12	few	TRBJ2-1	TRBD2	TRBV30	CAWGLANNEQFF	TGTGCCTGGGGACTAGCTAACAATGAGCAGTTCTTC
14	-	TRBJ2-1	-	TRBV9	CASSGGSGANEQFF	TGTGCCAGCAGCGGAGGGTCCGGGGCGAATGAGCAGTTCTTC
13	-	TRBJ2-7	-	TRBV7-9	CASSSGFSYEQYF	TGTGCCAGCAGCTCGGGATTTTCGTACGAGCAGTACTTC
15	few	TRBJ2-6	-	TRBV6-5	CASSSEFSGANVLTF	TGTGCCAGCAGTTCCGAGTTCTCTGGGGCCAACGTCCTGACTTTC
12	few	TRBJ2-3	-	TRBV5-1	CASSPTTDTQYF	TGCGCCAGCAGCCCTACCACAGATACGCAGTATTTT
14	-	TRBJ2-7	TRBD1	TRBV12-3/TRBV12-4	CASSRQGAGYEQYF	TGTGCCAGCAGCCGCCAGGGGGCAGGCTACGAGCAGTACTTC
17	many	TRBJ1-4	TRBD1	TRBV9	CASSVGMTGQGREKLFF	TGTGCCAGCAGCGTTGGAATGACCGGACAGGGTCGAGAAAAACTGTTTTTT
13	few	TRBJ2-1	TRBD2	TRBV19	CASSREGLYEQFF	TGTGCCAGTAGTCGGGAGGGCCTATATGAGCAGTTCTTC
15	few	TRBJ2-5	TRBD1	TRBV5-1	CASSGRTGDRETQYF	TGCGCCAGCAGCGGGAGGACAGGGGATAGGGAGACCCAGTACTTC
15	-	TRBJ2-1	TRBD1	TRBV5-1	CASSLAGQSYNEQFF	TGCGCCAGCAGCTTGGCGGGACAGTCCTACAATGAGCAGTTCTTC
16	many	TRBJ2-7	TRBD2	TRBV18	CASSPRLAGGSYEQYF	TGTGCCAGCTCACCGAGACTAGCGGGGGGCTCCTACGAGCAGTACTTC
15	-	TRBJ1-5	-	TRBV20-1	CSARDQQGTNQPQHF	TGCAGTGCTAGAGATCAGCAAGGGACGAATCAGCCCCAGCATTTT
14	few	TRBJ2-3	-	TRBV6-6	CASSSTGWSDTQYF	TGTGCCAGCAGTTCCACAGGGTGGTCGGATACGCAGTATTTT
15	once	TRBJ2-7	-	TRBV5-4	CASSPGVAGGYEQYF	TGTGCCAGCAGCCCGGGAGTGGCAGGCGGCTACGAGCAGTACTTC
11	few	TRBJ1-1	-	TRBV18	CASSARTEAFF	TGTGCCAGCTCAGCAAGGACTGAAGCTTTCTTT
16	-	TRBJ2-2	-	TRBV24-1	CATSDLLRQSAGELFF	TGTGCCACCAGTGATTTGTTGCGGCAGTCCGCCGGGGAGCTGTTTTTT
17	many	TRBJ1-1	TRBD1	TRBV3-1	CASSHTIRDRGYTEAFF	TGTGCCAGCAGCCACACTATCCGGGACAGGGGATACACTGAAGCTTTCTTT
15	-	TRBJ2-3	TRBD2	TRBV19	CASSRLAGGGDTQYF	TGTGCCAGTAGTAGACTAGCGGGGGGGGGTGATACGCAGTATTTT
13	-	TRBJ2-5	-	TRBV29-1	CSVEEGQGRTQYF	TGCAGCGTTGAAGAGGGACAAGGTCGGACCCAGTACTTC
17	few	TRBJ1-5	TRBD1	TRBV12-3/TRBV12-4	CASSLGTQGMGNQPQHF	TGTGCCAGCAGTTTAGGGACACAGGGGATGGGCAATCAGCCCCAGCATTTT
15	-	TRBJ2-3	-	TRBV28	CASSLIASGTDTQYF	TGTGCCAGCAGTTTAATAGCGTCTGGCACAGATACGCAGTATTTT
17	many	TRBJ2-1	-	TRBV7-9	CASSSRGAQGSYNEQFF	TGTGCCAGCAGCTCGAGAGGCGCCCAGGGGTCGTATAATGAGCAGTTCTTC
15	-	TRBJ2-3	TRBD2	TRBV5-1	CASLDGTSGTDTQYF	TGCGCCAGCTTGGATGGGACTAGCGGCACAGATACGCAGTATTTT
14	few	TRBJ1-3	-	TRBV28	CASTLSLSGNTIYF	TGTGCCAGCACCCTTTCCCTCTCTGGAAACACCATATATTTT
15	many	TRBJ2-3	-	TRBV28	CASSSDSSSTDTQYF	TGTGCCAGCAGTTCCGACAGTTCAAGCACAGATACGCAGTATTTT
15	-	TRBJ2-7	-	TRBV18	CASSPGRVSSYEQYF	TGTGCCAGCTCACCAGGCAGGGTAAGCTCCTACGAGCAGTACTTC
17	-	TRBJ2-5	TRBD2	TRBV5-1	CASSLVTSGKYQETQYF	TGCGCCAGCAGCTTGGTCACTAGCGGGAAGTACCAAGAGACCCAGTACTTC
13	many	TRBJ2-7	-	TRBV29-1	CSVLGGGGYEQYF	TGCAGCGTTCTAGGGGGGGGCGGCTACGAGCAGTACTTC
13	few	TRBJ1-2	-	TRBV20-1	CSAREGGSYGYTF	TGCAGTGCTAGAGAAGGAGGGAGCTATGGCTACACCTTC
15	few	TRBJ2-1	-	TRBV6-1	CASSESPSSYNEQFF	TGTGCCAGCAGTGAGAGTCCGAGCTCCTACAATGAGCAGTTCTTC
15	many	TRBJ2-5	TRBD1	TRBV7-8	CASSASTGFGKTQYF	TGTGCCAGCAGCGCATCGACAGGGTTCGGGAAGACCCAGTACTTC
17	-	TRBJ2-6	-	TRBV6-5	CASSPRQASWGANVLTF	TGTGCCAGCAGTCCTAGACAAGCCTCTTGGGGGGCCAACGTCCTGACTTTC
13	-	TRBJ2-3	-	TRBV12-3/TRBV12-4	CASSRSRTDTQYF	TGTGCCAGCAGTAGATCCCGCACAGATACGCAGTATTTT
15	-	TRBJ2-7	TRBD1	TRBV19	CASSRGGQGYHEQYF	TGTGCCAGTAGTCGGGGCGGACAGGGGTACCACGAGCAGTACTTC
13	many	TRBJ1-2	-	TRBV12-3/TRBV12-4	CASSFRQGRGYTF	TGTGCCAGCAGTTTTCGGCAGGGCCGCGGCTACACCTTC
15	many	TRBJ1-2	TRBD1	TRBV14	CASSQAQGAPYGYTF	TGTGCCAGCAGCCAAGCGCAGGGGGCCCCTTATGGCTACACCTTC
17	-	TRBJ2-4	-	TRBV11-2	CASSPIGGKLAKNIQYF	TGTGCCAGCAGCCCTATAGGGGGGAAACTAGCCAAAAACATTCAGTACTTC